One sample yielded the 6 T cell receptor beta chains listed below, sequenced in a study of CD8+CD57+ T cells in acquired aplastic anemia. Those patients picked for sequencing had displayed CD8+CD57+ cell expansion on flow cytometry. Using genomic DNA as the template, TCR beta VDJ and CDR3 profiling was carried out. A single record per CDR3 protein comes from TCRdb applying MiXCR to the reads. The table records over 150,000 distinct CDR3 sequences, about 45% of them present only once. Sequences were obtained from sorted CD4+, CD8+, or CD8+CD57+ T cells (not recorded which) from PBMCs. The receptors come from a human donor with aplastic anemia.

The chain couples TRBV5-5 to TRBJ1-6; D is undetermined. Trimming removed 0 bases at V and 0 bases at J, with 7 bases between. Germline CDR1 SGHKS, CDR2 YYEKEE (reference sequence). This CDR3 region has 16 residues. The CDR3: CASSLGVSSYNSPLHF. CDR3 coding DNA: TGTGCCAGCAGCTTGGGTGTCAGCTCCTATAATTCACCCCTCCACTTT. The full variable domain, rest sourced from reference TRBV5-5 and TRBJ1-6, is DAGVTQSPTHLIKTRGQQVTLRCSPISGHKSVSWYQQVLGQGPQFIFQYYEKEERGRGNFPDRFSARQFPNYSSELNVNALLLGDSALYLCASSLGVSSYNSPLHFGNGTRLTVT.

Regarding this clonotype: A read error may produce the germline difference seen at one junction end. The genes are TRBV12-3 or TRBV12-4 and TRBJ1-1, with TRBD1 identical over 9 bases. The CDR3 extends over 16 amino acids. The CDR3 sequence is CASSYSGTGRNNEAFF. The CDR3 DNA is TGTGCCAGCAGTTACTCCGGGACAGGGAGGAACAATGAAGCTTTCTTT.

V is TRBV7-2 and J is TRBJ1-2, with no clear D. V dropped 6 bases and J dropped 6 bases, with 14 bases sitting between them. CDR1 and CDR2 (germline): SGHTA, FQGNSA. The CDR3 is made up of 13 amino acids. The CDR3 DNA is TGTGCCAGCAGTCTAGCCAAGACGCATGGCTACACCTTC. Its translation: CASSLAKTHGYTF.

This chain joins TRBV9 and TRBJ1-4; TRBD1 is a possible D gene (6 bases). Germline CDR1 SGDLS, CDR2 YYNGEE. There are 14 residues in the CDR3. The V end was cut by 4 bases, the J end by 7 bases, with 14 bases between. The CDR3 region has the DNA TGTGCCAGCAGCCCGCGTGGGGGCTTTGAAAAACTGTTTTTT. It translates to CASSPRGGFEKLFF.

This sequence joins TRBV24-1 and TRBJ1-2; D unresolved. V was trimmed by 2 bases and J by 7 bases, leaving 10 bases between them. The CDR3 runs 13 residues. Germline V lookup: CDR1 KGHDR, CDR2 SFDVKD. CDR3 DNA sequence: TGTGCCACCAGTGATTCGAACAAGAGTGGCTACACCTTC. Translated: CATSDSNKSGYTF.

By share, this clonotype counts as medium-sized. The chain employs TRBV7-2 and TRBJ2-5, with D unresolved. Germline CDR1 is SGHTA and CDR2 is FQGNSA. Trimming removed 8 bases at V and 5 bases at J, with 21 bases between. The CDR3 loop spans 15 amino acids. CDR3 nucleotides: TGTGCCAGCCTCAGCGATATTGCCAGATCGGAGACCCAGTACTTC. It is translated as CASLSDIARSETQYF.